This T cell receptor beta chain was obtained from a study of T cell responses to AZD1222 COVID-19 vaccine (dated by TCRdb to the early 2020s). Broadly, across the study: AZD1222 recipients given second doses at about 4 weeks or at about 12 weeks were pooled, since spike-specific TCR depth and breadth were not found to differ between the two schedules. Trial participants were enrolled by age into 18-55, 56-69 and 70-plus year subgroups, with about 150, 28 and 57 TCR-sequenced participants respectively. A total of under 250 trial participants underwent TCR sequencing, of whom approximately 200 had received two doses of AZD1222 and some 25 had received two doses of the MenACWY control vaccine. The paper's findings and limits, for the study overall: Spike-specific TCR breadth and depth rose significantly after two AZD1222 doses compared with day 0 and with MenACWY recipients. Participants were mostly white British, with more females than males. The authors suggested clonal diversity may have been underestimated. CD4 TCRs associated with the vaccine covered the entire spike protein, and the dominant responses were in regions 160-218 and 743-854. No day 14 peak-response samples were available, so repertoires were characterized only after the peak T cell response. Conclusions about previously exposed vaccinees are limited, since just six AZD1222 recipients were seropositive for SARS-CoV-2 at baseline. In the small 56-69-year group, the increase in depth fell short of significance, most likely because of low power. Reportedly, close to half of the unique spike-specific TCRs recognized epitopes lying outside the regions that are mutated in the B.1.351 and B.1.1.7 variants.

The CDR3 regions of human TCRbeta chains were analyzed by immunosequencing. In the authors' own workflow: TCRs in the repertoires were compared against a reference library of SARS-CoV-2-specific TCRs that had been generated with the MIRA antigen-specificity platform. Breadth meant the fraction of unique TCRs that were SARS-CoV-2-associated, whereas depth meant the fraction of total T cells that were SARS-CoV-2-associated. Using the MIRA data, each spike-specific TCR was mapped to the spike region that the TCR reacts to and placed in a CD4 or CD8 class. Log10-transformed breadth and depth values were compared by one-way ANOVA with Sidak's multiple comparisons tests. TCRdb took over this immuneACCESS table, retaining in-frame rearrangements with V and J assigned. Such tables are incomplete; in checked studies, under half of the missing clones stem from an unresolved V gene, and the remainder is unexplained. V and J calls and clone size come straight from that table; D and trimming were deduced from the DNA. This sample is represented by approximately 110,000 clones; 70% to 90% of them were singletons. About 4.3% of the sample goes to the ten largest clones.

The sample's time point, from its label and the paper: baseline before first vaccination. Samples from vaccinated people were obtained from the UK trials COV001 and COV002, which included a single-blind randomized controlled phase 2/3 trial of AZD1222 (ChAdOx1 nCoV-19) in healthy adults. For TCRbeta chain sequencing, PBMC samples were collected from trial participants at day 0 and at day 28 after the second dose. For this clone: The antigen it recognizes is unknown. The sample holds no much larger clone one base away, and base qualities are not on file.

Sample: peripheral blood, taken on day 0 of AZD1222 vaccination. This TCR derives from an adult in good health.

CDR3 sequence: CASRIPGQGDGYTF. The DNA sequence follows: TGTGCCAGCAGGATCCCAGGACAGGGGGATGGCTACACCTTC. The chain employs TRBV28 and TRBJ1-2; 10 middle bases align to TRBD1. CDR3 length: 14 amino acids, cysteine to phenylalanine. Left in the record is the CDR3 DNA by itself, 42 bases read in frame from the first base. At the junction V is shortened by 6 bases and J by 6 bases; bases outside the gene matches: 7. Via the germline V gene, CDR1 is MDHEN and CDR2 SYDVKM.